One and the same sample provided the 28 T cell receptor beta chains below, sequenced in a study of cytomegalovirus exposure and HLA in healthy donors. Here immunoSEQ multiplex PCR was the method, and the copy in TCRdb shows in-frame clones only, minus some. The sample holds roughly 250,000 clones, roughly 89% seen once. Sample: PBMCs. Receptor source: a woman aged 18-35 years in good health and CMV-seronegative.

V is TRBV7-9 and J is TRBJ1-2; 11 positions agree with TRBD1. Trimming removed 1 base from V and 7 bases from J; junction bases left unmatched: 5. Germline V lookup: CDR1 SEHNR, CDR2 FQNEAQ (reference sequence). CDR3 length: 15 amino acids. The CDR3 protein is CASSLGDRGYSGYTF. CDR3 nucleotide sequence: TGTGCCAGCAGCTTAGGGGACAGGGGGTACTCTGGCTACACCTTC.

The chain couples TRBV11-2 to TRBJ1-4; D is unresolved. This CDR3 is 16 amino acids long. V dropped 4 bases and J dropped 0 bases, with 12 bases sitting between them. Germline V CDR1 and CDR2: SGHAT, FQNNGV. CDR3 protein: CASSSYGGATNEKLFF. The CDR3 DNA reads as TGTGCCAGCAGCTCCTATGGTGGAGCAACTAATGAAAAACTGTTTTTT.

V gene TRBV5-1 combines with J gene TRBJ2-2, with 7 bases aligning to TRBD2. Trimming took 0 bases from V and 6 from J; bases not matched to a gene: 8. The CDR3 totals 16 residues. Germline V lookup: CDR1 SGHRS, CDR2 YFSETQ. CDR3 in amino acids: CASSLGLADRAGELFF. The CDR3 nucleotides read TGCGCCAGCAGCTTGGGGCTAGCGGATCGGGCCGGGGAGCTGTTTTTT.

This chain connects TRBV10-3 to TRBJ2-2; perhaps TRBD1 as D (5 bases). Trimming removed 0 bases at V and 3 bases at J, with 11 bases between. The germline CDR1 and CDR2 sequences are ENHRY and SYGVKD. This CDR3 has 16 residues. The CDR3 reads CAISESNRLYTGELFF. CDR3 nucleotides: TGTGCCATCAGTGAGTCGAACAGGCTATACACCGGGGAGCTGTTTTTT.

The chain has TRBV2 and TRBJ1-5, with D uncertain. There are 11 residues in the CDR3. V lost 3 bases and J lost 10, with 7 bases in between. Germline V gives CDR1 SNHLY, CDR2 FYNNEI. The CDR3 spells CASSESGPQHF. In DNA form, the CDR3 reads TGTGCCAGCAGTGAGAGCGGTCCCCAGCATTTT.

This sequence joins TRBV9 and TRBJ2-3; 11 positions agree with TRBD2. The CDR3 contains 16 residues. From germline, CDR1 is SGDLS and CDR2 YYNGEE. V lost 3 bases to trimming and J lost 0 bases; unmatched junction nucleotides: 3. CDR3 sequence (DNA): TGTGCCAGCAGCGGGACTAGCGGGCATAGCACAGATACGCAGTATTTT. This gives the protein CASSGTSGHSTDTQYF.

This clone was detected once. The chain recombines TRBV19 with TRBJ2-7; 11 bases are a match to TRBD2. With V trimmed by 8 bases and J by 2 bases, 11 bases remained unmatched. The germline V gene encodes CDR1 LNHDA and CDR2 SQIVND (reference sequence). The CDR3 loop spans 16 amino acids. The CDR3 DNA reads TGTGCCAGTTTCGGGCAAGGGACTAGCGGTGCCTACGAGCAGTACGTC. Amino acid sequence: CASFGQGTSGAYEQYV.

This clone was recorded once. This rearrangement joins TRBV28 to TRBJ2-5; D perhaps matches TRBD1 (5 bases). Germline CDR1 and CDR2: MDHEN and SYDVKM. The V gene lost 7 bases and the J gene lost 4 bases, with 16 bases spanning the gap. This CDR3 is built from 14 residues. As DNA, the CDR3 is TGTGCCAGCACTAACCAGGGTATCGGAGAGACCCAGTACTTC. As protein: CASTNQGIGETQYF.

This chain uses TRBV6-5 with TRBJ1-1; TRBD1 agrees at 10 bases. The CDR3 runs 15 residues. Trimming cost V 5 bases and J 1 base; bases outside gene matches: 4. The germline V gene encodes CDR1 MNHEY and CDR2 SVGAGI. The CDR3 coding sequence is TGTGCCAGCAGTCGACAGGGGGCCCCGAACACTGAAGCTTTCTTT. This gives the protein CASSRQGAPNTEAFF.

The CDR3 region has the DNA TGTGCCAGCAGCTTAGTACATGCAACTAATGAAAAACTGTTTTTT. This sequence encodes CASSLVHATNEKLFF. The chain joins TRBV11-2 to TRBJ1-4; D is uncertain. Germline loops: CDR1 SGHAT, CDR2 FQNNGV. V shed 1 base and J shed 0 bases, with 6 bases lying between them. There are 15 residues in the CDR3. The whole variable domain, filled in from reference TRBV11-2 and TRBJ1-4, reads EAGVAQSPRYKIIEKRQSVAFWCNPISGHATLYWYQQILGQGPKLLIQFQNNGVVDDSQLPKDRFSAERLKGVDSTLKIQPAKLEDSAVYLCASSLVHATNEKLFFGSGTQLSVL.

This clone showed up just a few times. The V gene is TRBV19, the J gene TRBJ1-1, with 7 bases aligning to TRBD1. V dropped 5 bases and J dropped 0; count of bases not matched to a gene: 3. This CDR3 has 14 amino acids. The germline V gene encodes CDR1 LNHDA and CDR2 SQIVND (reference sequence). CDR3 sequence: CASSEGQMNTEAFF. CDR3 sequence (DNA): TGTGCCAGTAGTGAGGGACAGATGAACACTGAAGCTTTCTTT.

This clone was observed a handful of times. Mismatch with germline at one junction end may stem from a read error. This chain links TRBV7-7 with TRBJ2-2, with TRBD1 identical over 7 bases. This CDR3 comprises 14 residues. Germline V lookup: CDR1 SSHAT, CDR2 FNYEAQ (reference sequence). The CDR3 DNA reads as TGTGCTAGCAGCTCTTCAGGGGGCACCGGGGAGCTGTTTTTT. It specifies CASSSSGGTGELFF. The complete variable domain, with remaining parts taken from reference TRBV7-7 and TRBJ2-2, reads GAGVSQSPRYKVTKRGQDVTLRCDPISSHATLYWYQQALGQGPEFLTYFNYEAQPDKSGLPSDRFSAERPEGSISTLTIQRTEQRDSAMYRCASSSSGGTGELFFGEGSRLTVL.

The chain is built from TRBV9 and TRBJ2-1, with 10 bases fitting TRBD2. Germline CDR1 is SGDLS and CDR2 is YYNGEE. V lost 0 bases and J lost 6; bases outside the gene matches: 6. The CDR3 extends over 16 amino acids. The CDR3 nucleotides are TGTGCCAGCAGCGTAGGTGAGCTAGCGGGGGTCAATGAGCAGTTCTTC. Encoded protein: CASSVGELAGVNEQFF.

The gene calls are TRBV19 and TRBJ1-5; 9 bases match TRBD1. The CDR3 runs 17 residues. The trim removed 3 bases at V and 1 base at J, leaving 7 bases unmatched. The germline V gene encodes CDR1 LNHDA and CDR2 SQIVND (reference sequence). CDR3 region: CASSIPTGQGSNQPQHF. The DNA for the CDR3 is TGTGCCAGTAGTATCCCGACCGGACAGGGGAGCAATCAGCCCCAGCATTTT.

This chain links TRBV7-9 with TRBJ1-6; TRBD1 matches at 9 bases. CDR1 is SEHNR and CDR2 is FQNEAQ in the germline V gene (reference sequence). V shed 5 bases and J 7 bases; nucleotides not matched to a gene: 12. This CDR3 is built from 17 residues. The DNA of the CDR3 is TGTGCCAGCAGCCTCGGGGCGACGACAGGGGGGAATTCACCCCTCCACTTT. It codes for CASSLGATTGGNSPLHF.

The rearrangement links TRBV18 to TRBJ1-3, with TRBD1 as a possible D gene (6 bases). CDR1 and CDR2 (germline): KGHSH, LQKENI. The CDR3 runs 17 residues. V lost 5 bases, J lost 2 bases, and 19 bases lay in between. Here the CDR3 reads CASSKQGSLSTGNTIYF. CDR3 nucleotides: TGTGCCAGCTCAAAACAGGGATCCCTTTCTACTGGAAACACCATATATTTT.

This clone was observed a handful of times. J is TRBJ1-1 and V is TRBV6-5; D gene unclear. The V and J ends lost 7 bases and 1 base respectively, with 10 bases between them. Germline CDR1 reads MNHEY; CDR2 reads SVGAGI. CDR3 length equals 13 residues. The CDR3 DNA is TGTGCCAGCACCCCACAGAAGAACACTGAAGCTTTCTTT. Translating gives CASTPQKNTEAFF.

The rearrangement links TRBV10-3 to TRBJ1-1; no definite D call. The CDR3 loop spans 16 amino acids. Trimming pared 1 base from V and 2 bases from J, leaving 14 bases between. The germline V gene encodes CDR1 ENHRY and CDR2 SYGVKD. The CDR3 loop is CAISELGSQPNTEAFF. The CDR3 nucleotides read TGTGCCATCAGTGAGTTAGGGAGTCAACCTAACACTGAAGCTTTCTTT.

The V gene is TRBV6-1, the J gene TRBJ2-2; possible D gene TRBD1, 6 bases. Germline V gene data show CDR1 as MNHNS and CDR2 as SASEGT. The CDR3 spans 16 residues. V was cut by 4 bases and J by 3 bases, with 15 bases left in between. The CDR3 DNA is TGTGCCAGCAGTGTAACCGACAGGATATACACCGGGGAGCTGTTTTTT. Its protein is CASSVTDRIYTGELFF.

This clone has just a few counts. CDR3 loop: CASSVGPSYEQYF. The CDR3 nucleotides read TGTGCCAGCAGCGTGGGCCCATCCTACGAGCAGTACTTC. V is TRBV7-6 and J is TRBJ2-7; unclear D gene. V shed 5 bases and J shed 1 base, with 9 bases lying between them. From germline, CDR1 is SGHVS and CDR2 FNYEAQ. This CDR3 comprises 13 residues.

The chain couples TRBV28 to TRBJ1-4, with D uncertain. The CDR3 is made up of 17 amino acids. The V end lost 5 bases, the J end lost 2 bases, and 18 bases lay between the germline ends. Looked up from germline, CDR1 is MDHEN and CDR2 is SYDVKM. DNA of the CDR3: TGTGCCAGCAGTCATGGGGAGCTTGTACCCACTAATGAAAAACTGTTTTTT. Translating it yields CASSHGELVPTNEKLFF.

The rearrangement uses TRBV5-1 and TRBJ2-1; the match to TRBD2 covers 13 bases. The CDR3 sequence is 15 residues long. After removal of 3 bases from V and 7 bases from J, the junction contained 4 bases not matched to a gene. CDR1 SGHRS and CDR2 YFSETQ come from the germline V gene. The CDR3 nucleotides are TGCGCCAGCAGCTCTAGACTAGCGGGGGGTAATGAGCAGTTCTTC. Translation gives CASSSRLAGGNEQFF.

This chain uses TRBV25-1 with TRBJ2-1; D might be TRBD2 (6 bases). The V gene lost 8 bases and the J gene lost 9 bases, with 17 bases spanning the gap. This CDR3 contains 13 residues. CDR1 and CDR2 from the germline V gene are MGHDK and SYGVNS. The CDR3 DNA is TGTGCCAGCGGGGGGACTTTCCAGGGTGAGCAGTTCTTC. This gives the protein CASGGTFQGEQFF. Variable domain in full (rest from reference TRBV25-1 and TRBJ2-1): EADIYQTPRYLVIGTGKKITLECSQTMGHDKMYWYQQDPGMELHLIHYSYGVNSTEKGDLSSESTVSRIRTEHFPLTLESARPSHTSQYLCASGGTFQGEQFFGPGTRLTVL.

The chain employs TRBV5-8 and TRBJ2-5; 10 bases are a match to TRBD1. The V and J ends lost 4 bases and 5 bases, in that order; junction bases with no gene match: 5. CDR1 and CDR2 from the germline V gene are SGHTS and YDEGEE. This CDR3 contains 14 residues. The chain's CDR3 is CASSPRDRGETQYF. The CDR3 DNA reads as TGTGCCAGCAGCCCCCGGGACAGGGGTGAGACCCAGTACTTC.

The chain recombines TRBV11-2 with TRBJ2-5; TRBD2 aligns across 8 bases. In germline, CDR1 is SGHAT, CDR2 FQNNGV. After removal of 0 bases from V and 5 bases from J, the junction contained 8 bases not matched to a gene. The CDR3 covers 16 residues. CDR3 DNA sequence: TGTGCCAGCAGCTTAGAGGGACTAGGAGGTCGGGAGACCCAGTACTTC. Its protein is CASSLEGLGGRETQYF.

This clone was recorded once. The V call is TRBV4-3, the J call TRBJ1-6; the D gene is possibly TRBD1 (5 bases). CDR3 length: 15 residues. Trimming took 0 bases from V and 5 from J, leaving 8 bases between them. Germline V gene data show CDR1 as LGHNA and CDR2 as YSLEER. CDR3 amino acids: CASSQDQGNNSPLHF. The CDR3 DNA sequence: TGCGCCAGCAGCCAAGACCAGGGTAATAATTCACCCCTCCACTTT.

This rearrangement joins TRBV28 to TRBJ1-3; TRBD1 matches 7 bases. The V gene's germline CDR1 is MDHEN and CDR2 SYDVKM. V gave up 3 bases and J gave up 0 bases; unmatched junction bases: 8. The CDR3 loop spans 17 amino acids. The CDR3 protein is CASSFETGDFSGNTIYF. CDR3 sequence (DNA): TGTGCCAGCAGTTTCGAAACAGGGGACTTCTCTGGAAACACCATATATTTT.

This clone was observed a few times. The rearrangement uses TRBV7-3 and TRBJ2-1; 8 nucleotides align to TRBD2. This CDR3 is built from 14 residues. Losses at the gene ends were 8 bases for V and 3 bases for J; bases not matched to a gene: 6. Germline V gives CDR1 SGHTA, CDR2 FQGTGA. CDR3 DNA: TGTGCCAGCGGGGCTAGCGGGCTCTACAATGAGCAGTTCTTC. Its translation: CASGASGLYNEQFF.